The T cell receptor beta chain under discussion was sequenced for a study of T and B cells in COVID-19 patients. Study results and caveats: Clonality of TRB repertoires was high in active COVID-19; recovery brought above-healthy diversity and richness. Few blood samples existed from mildly ill patients during symptoms or early in severe cases.

Blood genomic DNA input for TRB amplification was 250-500 ng. TRB rearrangements were amplified by multiplex PCR with BIOMED2 TRB-A/B primers. MiXCR was run by TCRdb on the multiplex PCR reads, yielding one entry per CDR3 protein. The table shows more than 11,000 distinct CDR3 sequences, with 28% occurring only once. Comment on this clonotype: Its target is not known.

The CDR3 sequence is 16 residues long. The ends were cut back, 3 bases at V and 1 base at J, with 17 bases in the middle. Germline V gene sequence: CDR1 SGHKS, CDR2 YYEKEE (reference sequence). The chain uses TRBV5-5 and TRBJ2-7; possibly TRBD1 or TRBD2 for D (5 bases each). This TCR was recovered from a human donor who had recovered from COVID-19. The sequenced sample consisted of blood. The CDR3 loop is CASSYDGTDGSYEQYF. The CDR3 bases are TGTGCCAGCAGCTATGACGGGACGGACGGATCCTACGAGCAGTACTTC.